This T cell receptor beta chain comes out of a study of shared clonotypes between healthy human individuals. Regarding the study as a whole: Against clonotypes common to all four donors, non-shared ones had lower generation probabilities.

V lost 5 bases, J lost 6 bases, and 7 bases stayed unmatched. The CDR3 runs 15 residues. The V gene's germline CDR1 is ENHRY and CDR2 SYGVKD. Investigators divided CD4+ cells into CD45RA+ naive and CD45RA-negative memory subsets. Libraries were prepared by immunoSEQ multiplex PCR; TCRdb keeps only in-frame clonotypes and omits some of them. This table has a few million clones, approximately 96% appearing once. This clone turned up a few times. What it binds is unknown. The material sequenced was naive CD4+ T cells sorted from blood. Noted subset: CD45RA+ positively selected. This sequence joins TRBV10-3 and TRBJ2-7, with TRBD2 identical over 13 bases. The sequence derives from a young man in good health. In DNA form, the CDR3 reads TGTGCCATCAGTCCAACTAGCGGGAGGGGTGGCGAGCAGTACTTC. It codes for CAISPTSGRGGEQYF.